Reported below is one TCR beta chain. Its antigen is still unknown. Base qualities are not at hand, and no much larger clone is one base apart. Its CDR3 holds 15 amino acids, cysteine through phenylalanine. Solely the CDR3 DNA is kept, with 45 bases framed from the first base. The sample belongs to a study of blood T cell repertoires in COVID-19 (dated by TCRdb to the early 2020s). In terms of the full investigation: Samples covering the acute and convalescent phases of COVID-19 were provided by collaborators in the United States, Italy and Spain. The prospective study material was composed of cDNA or gDNA derived from T cells, B-cell-depleted T cells, or PBMCs. The dataset comprised deeply sampled blood TCRbeta repertoires from subjects exposed to, actively infected with, or recovered from COVID-19. A freely available public database, intended as a resource for researchers studying the immune response to SARS-CoV-2, is where the repertoires were released. Samples were obtained from the ongoing ImmuneRACE study (first 160 participants) and from 1,254 subjects provided by 6 global collaborators. Nearly every sample came with metadata listing a de-identified subject ID, COVID-19 status, age in years and sex. HLA class I and class II types, where available, came from metadata supplied by the sample provider rather than from assay-based typing.

Collaborating institutions collected whole blood in K2EDTA tubes following their own protocols. For TCRbeta analysis, collaborator samples were shipped as frozen whole blood, as isolated PBMCs, or as DNA extracted from either sample type. TCRbeta CDR3 regions were amplified from genomic DNA by means of the immunoSEQ Assay, a bias-controlled multiplex PCR. For the original study's pipeline: The number of nucleated cells in each sample was estimated from the amplification of reference gene primers within the assay. To quantify the absolute abundance of each unique TCRbeta CDR3 rearrangement, sequence reads were collapsed and filtered. For each sample, productive Simpson clonality was calculated by taking the square root of Simpson's diversity index across productive rearrangements. TCRdb stores this immuneACCESS table with in-frame sequences only. Part of the clones is absent; in the studies checked, under half of the shortfall reflects unresolved V genes, and no reason is known for the rest. V and J calls and clone size are those listed in that table; D and trimming were worked out from the DNA. The sample contains 75,000 to 90,000 clones, about 82% of them found a single time. In total, the top ten clones hold 8% of the sample.

What the work shows at the level of the full study, not this receptor alone: Clinical and demographic metadata were provided uncurated, with the amount varying by source and participant.

What was sequenced was peripheral blood. The receptor chain draws on TRBV12-2 and TRBJ2-7; the table calls TRBD2, which could not be checked here. TRBV12-2 is a known pseudogene. This receptor was identified in a man aged 50-59 years with active COVID-19. At the DNA level, the sequence is TGTGCAAGTCGTTATGAGGGCCGACCAACCTACGAGCAGTACTTC. It codes for CASRYEGRPTYEQYF.